This T cell receptor (beta chain) was recorded in a study of blood T cells in healthy people across ages. A second about 6 to 12 cycle PCR used barcoded and J-beta primers. Each cDNA molecule was tagged by a template-switch adaptor that had 12 random nucleotides. TCRdb reanalysed the 5' RACE reads using MiXCR and keeps one entry per CDR3 protein. The sample includes approximately 810,000 distinct CDR3 sequences, around 30% of them seen just once. Sequencing input: blood. The TCR originated in a woman older than 75 in good health.

As DNA, the CDR3 is TGTGCCAGCAGCGCGACCGGGACAGATACTTCACCCCTCCACTTT. Translating gives CASSATGTDTSPLHF. The J gene is TRBJ1-6, the V gene TRBV9; TRBD1 matches at 7 bases. The germline V gene has CDR1 SGDLS and CDR2 YYNGEE. The CDR3 is 15 residues long. Trimming at V came to 3 bases and at J to 9 bases, leaving 9 bases not matched to a gene.